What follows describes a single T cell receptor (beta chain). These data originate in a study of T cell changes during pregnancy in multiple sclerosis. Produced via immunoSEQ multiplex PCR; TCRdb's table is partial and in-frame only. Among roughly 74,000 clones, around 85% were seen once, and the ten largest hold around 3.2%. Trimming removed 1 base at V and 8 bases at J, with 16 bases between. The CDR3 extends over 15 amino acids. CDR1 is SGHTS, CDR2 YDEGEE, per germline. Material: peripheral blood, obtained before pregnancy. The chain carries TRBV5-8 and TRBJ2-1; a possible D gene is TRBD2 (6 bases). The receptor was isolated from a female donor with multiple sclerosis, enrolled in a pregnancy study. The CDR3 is CASSLWRSTGDEQFF. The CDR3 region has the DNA TGTGCCAGCAGCTTGTGGAGGTCGACGGGGGATGAGCAGTTCTTC. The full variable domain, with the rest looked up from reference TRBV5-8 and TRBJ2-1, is EAGVTQSPTHLIKTRGQQATLRCSPISGHTSVYWYQQALGLGLQFLLWYDEGEERNRGNFPPRFSGRQFPNYSSELNVNALELEDSALYLCASSLWRSTGDEQFFGPGTRLTVL.